Listed below are T cell receptor beta chains from one sample, sequenced in a study of control samples from healthy donors and cancer patients. Measured with immunoSEQ multiplex PCR; TCRdb has only the in-frame clones, and not every one. The table gives around 190,000 clones; the top ten clones make up roughly 2% of it. Sequencing input: blood. The receptors were gathered from a woman aged 25 to 39 in good health. CDR3s include the opening cysteine and the closing phenylalanine or tryptophan. D genes are given only for firm matches.

cdr3_aa: CASNPDSYGYTF; cdr3_nt: TGTGCCAGCAACCCGGACAGCTATGGCTACACCTTC; v_call: TRBV6-5; j_call: TRBJ1-2; d_call: NA
cdr3_aa: CASSEDLNPGRGGLWEQYF; cdr3_nt: TGTGCCAGCAGTGAAGATCTTAACCCTGGAAGGGGGGGACTTTGGGAGCAGTACTTC; v_call: TRBV6-1; j_call: TRBJ2-7; d_call: NA
cdr3_aa: CASRAGESYEQYF; cdr3_nt: TGTGCCAGCAGGGCGGGGGAATCCTACGAGCAGTACTTC; v_call: TRBV7-2; j_call: TRBJ2-7; d_call: TRBD2
cdr3_aa: CASSPTGMTEAFF; cdr3_nt: TGTGCCAGCAGTCCGACAGGGATGACTGAAGCTTTCTTT; v_call: TRBV28; j_call: TRBJ1-1; d_call: TRBD1
cdr3_aa: CASKTGLAGGYEQYF; cdr3_nt: TGTGCCAGCAAAACTGGACTAGCGGGGGGCTACGAGCAGTACTTC; v_call: TRBV6-5; j_call: TRBJ2-7; d_call: TRBD2
cdr3_aa: CASSPGQGGGNTEAFF; cdr3_nt: TGTGCCAGCAGCCCGGGACAGGGAGGTGGGAACACTGAAGCTTTCTTT; v_call: TRBV5-5; j_call: TRBJ1-1; d_call: TRBD1
cdr3_aa: CASSQDRVHRKNYGYTF; cdr3_nt: TGCGCCAGCAGCCAAGATCGGGTTCACAGGAAGAACTATGGCTACACCTTC; v_call: TRBV4-1; j_call: TRBJ1-2; d_call: NA
cdr3_aa: CASSFRGSPQETQYF; cdr3_nt: TGTGCCAGCAGCTTTCGGGGGTCTCCCCAAGAGACCCAGTACTTC; v_call: TRBV7-2; j_call: TRBJ2-5; d_call: NA
cdr3_aa: CASSQGEGWDTEAFF; cdr3_nt: TGTGCCAGCAGCCAGGGGGAAGGGTGGGATACTGAAGCTTTCTTT; v_call: TRBV3-1/TRBV3-2; j_call: TRBJ1-1; d_call: NA
cdr3_aa: CSVEAGEGYGYTF; cdr3_nt: TGCAGCGTTGAAGCGGGAGAGGGGTATGGCTACACCTTC; v_call: TRBV29-1; j_call: TRBJ1-2; d_call: NA
cdr3_aa: CASSLGPGTENEKLFF; cdr3_nt: TGCGCCAGCAGCTTGGGCCCCGGGACAGAGAATGAAAAACTGTTTTTT; v_call: TRBV5-1; j_call: TRBJ1-4; d_call: TRBD1
cdr3_aa: CASAEENGYTF; cdr3_nt: TGTGCCAGCGCGGAGGAGAATGGCTACACCTTC; v_call: TRBV28; j_call: TRBJ1-2; d_call: NA
cdr3_aa: CASSEPRRQGRKAGELFF; cdr3_nt: TGTGCCAGCAGCGAGCCACGGAGACAGGGAAGGAAGGCCGGGGAGCTGTTTTTT; v_call: TRBV7-8; j_call: TRBJ2-2; d_call: TRBD1
cdr3_aa: CASSLAQGYEAGSLHF; cdr3_nt: TGTGCCAGCAGCTTAGCGCAAGGGTATGAAGCCGGGTCCCTCCACTTT; v_call: TRBV7-6; j_call: TRBJ1-6; d_call: NA
cdr3_aa: CASTVAGRTGELFF; cdr3_nt: TGTGCCAGCACGGTAGCGGGGAGAACCGGGGAGCTGTTTTTT; v_call: TRBV6-6; j_call: TRBJ2-2; d_call: TRBD2
cdr3_aa: CASSLGFGGETKNIQYF; cdr3_nt: TGTGCCAGCAGCTTGGGGTTCGGAGGGGAAACCAAAAACATTCAGTACTTC; v_call: TRBV5-6; j_call: TRBJ2-4; d_call: NA
cdr3_aa: CASSLRLTGGNTEAFF; cdr3_nt: TGTGCCAGCAGCTTACGACTTACAGGGGGAAACACTGAAGCTTTCTTT; v_call: TRBV11-2; j_call: TRBJ1-1; d_call: TRBD1
cdr3_aa: CASSSRGGTYEQYF; cdr3_nt: TGTGCCAGCAGCTCTCGAGGGGGGACCTACGAGCAGTACTTC; v_call: TRBV7-2; j_call: TRBJ2-7; d_call: NA
cdr3_aa: CASSSGRVNTEAFF; cdr3_nt: TGTGCCAGCAGCTCGGGCAGGGTGAACACTGAAGCTTTCTTT; v_call: TRBV11-2; j_call: TRBJ1-1; d_call: NA
cdr3_aa: CASSELDRGTSYTF; cdr3_nt: TGTGCCAGCAGTGAACTGGACAGGGGGACGAGCTACACCTTC; v_call: TRBV2; j_call: TRBJ1-2; d_call: TRBD1
cdr3_aa: CASSLDRGNQPQHF; cdr3_nt: TGTGCCAGCAGCTTAGATCGGGGGAATCAGCCCCAGCATTTT; v_call: TRBV11-2; j_call: TRBJ1-5; d_call: NA
cdr3_aa: CASSYVYRDTSYEQYF; cdr3_nt: TGTGCCAGCAGTTACGTCTACCGGGACACCTCCTACGAGCAGTACTTC; v_call: TRBV6-2/TRBV6-3; j_call: TRBJ2-7; d_call: NA
cdr3_aa: CASSLKRGGRVTDTQYF; cdr3_nt: TGTGCCAGCAGCTTGAAGCGCGGGGGGCGGGTGACAGATACGCAGTATTTT; v_call: TRBV5-5; j_call: TRBJ2-3; d_call: TRBD2
cdr3_aa: CASRTFGGAKSLQETQYF; cdr3_nt: TGTGCCAGCAGGACCTTCGGGGGGGCAAAATCCCTCCAAGAGACCCAGTACTTC; v_call: TRBV27; j_call: TRBJ2-5; d_call: TRBD2
cdr3_aa: CATSEVRGLPTDTQYF; cdr3_nt: TGTGCCACCAGTGAAGTCAGGGGGCTCCCCACAGATACGCAGTATTTT; v_call: TRBV24-1; j_call: TRBJ2-3; d_call: TRBD1
cdr3_aa: CASSYPGQGIETQYF; cdr3_nt: TGTGCCAGCAGTTACCCGGGACAGGGAATAGAGACCCAGTACTTC; v_call: TRBV6-2/TRBV6-3; j_call: TRBJ2-5; d_call: TRBD1
cdr3_aa: CAPSREQYF; cdr3_nt: TGCGCCCCTTCACGCGAGCAGTACTTC; v_call: TRBV10-1; j_call: TRBJ2-7; d_call: NA
cdr3_aa: CASSLEGTRGGETQYF; cdr3_nt: TGCGCCAGCAGCTTGGAAGGGACTAGGGGCGGGGAGACCCAGTACTTC; v_call: TRBV5-1; j_call: TRBJ2-5; d_call: TRBD2
cdr3_aa: CASSLPWGPKTGELFF; cdr3_nt: TGTGCCAGCAGCTTACCGTGGGGGCCTAAGACCGGGGAGCTGTTTTTT; v_call: TRBV7-6; j_call: TRBJ2-2; d_call: NA
cdr3_aa: CASSSAADLSGNTIYF; cdr3_nt: TGTGCCAGCAGTTCTGCCGCGGACCTCTCTGGAAACACCATATATTTT; v_call: TRBV28; j_call: TRBJ1-3; d_call: NA
cdr3_aa: CASSLKWTSGGAETQYF; cdr3_nt: TGTGCCAGCAGCTTAAAATGGACTAGCGGGGGGGCAGAGACCCAGTACTTC; v_call: TRBV7-6; j_call: TRBJ2-5; d_call: TRBD2
cdr3_aa: CASASTGAHSFNQPQHF; cdr3_nt: TGTGCCAGTGCCTCTACAGGGGCCCATTCTTTTAATCAGCCCCAGCATTTT; v_call: TRBV19; j_call: TRBJ1-5; d_call: TRBD1
cdr3_aa: CASSQEAGGAGGNQPQHF; cdr3_nt: TGTGCCAGCAGCCAAGAAGCGGGGGGCGCAGGTGGCAATCAGCCCCAGCATTTT; v_call: TRBV4-2; j_call: TRBJ1-5; d_call: NA
cdr3_aa: CASRPPASGAYNEQFF; cdr3_nt: TGTGCCAGCCGCCCTCCCGCTAGCGGGGCCTACAATGAGCAGTTCTTC; v_call: TRBV4-2; j_call: TRBJ2-1; d_call: TRBD2
cdr3_aa: CASSQWRDTKNIQYF; cdr3_nt: TGCGCCAGCAGCCAGTGGAGGGATACCAAAAACATTCAGTACTTC; v_call: TRBV4-3; j_call: TRBJ2-4; d_call: NA
cdr3_aa: CASSSKQSGMRGEKLFF; cdr3_nt: TGTGCCAGCAGCTCTAAACAATCCGGGATGAGGGGTGAAAAACTGTTTTTT; v_call: TRBV7-6; j_call: TRBJ1-4; d_call: NA
cdr3_aa: CSVEARSPYEQYF; cdr3_nt: TGCAGCGTTGAGGCCAGATCCCCCTACGAGCAGTACTTC; v_call: TRBV29-1; j_call: TRBJ2-7; d_call: NA
cdr3_aa: CASSPASNYGYTF; cdr3_nt: TGTGCCAGCTCACCAGCTTCTAACTATGGCTACACCTTC; v_call: TRBV18; j_call: TRBJ1-2; d_call: NA
cdr3_aa: CASSLGLGSGELFF; cdr3_nt: TGTGCCAGCAGCTTAGGTCTGGGATCCGGGGAGCTGTTTTTT; v_call: TRBV7-2; j_call: TRBJ2-2; d_call: NA